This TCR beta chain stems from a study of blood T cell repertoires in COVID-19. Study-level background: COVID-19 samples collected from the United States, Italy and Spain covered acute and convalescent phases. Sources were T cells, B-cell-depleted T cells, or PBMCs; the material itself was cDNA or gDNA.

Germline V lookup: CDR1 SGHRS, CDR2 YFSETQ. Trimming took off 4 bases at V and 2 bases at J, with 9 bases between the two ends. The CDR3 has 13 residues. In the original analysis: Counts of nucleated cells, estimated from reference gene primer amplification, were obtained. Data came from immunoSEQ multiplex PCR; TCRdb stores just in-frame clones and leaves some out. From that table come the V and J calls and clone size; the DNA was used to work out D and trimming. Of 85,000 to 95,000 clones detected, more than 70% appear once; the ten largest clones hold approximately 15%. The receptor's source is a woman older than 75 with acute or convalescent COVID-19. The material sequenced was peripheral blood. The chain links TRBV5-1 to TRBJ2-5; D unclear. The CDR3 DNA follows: TGCGCCAGCAGCCTTGGAGTACAAGAGACCCAGTACTTC. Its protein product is CASSLGVQETQYF.